This is a list of T cell receptor beta chains from one sample in a study of blood T cell repertoires in COVID-19. Method: immunoSEQ multiplex PCR; TCRdb's copy keeps in-frame clones and lacks some. Here the sample spans roughly 60,000 clones, over 80% being singletons. The specimen was peripheral blood. The receptors derive from a man aged 25 to 40 with COVID-19, enrolled during active disease. Both conserved end residues are part of each CDR3. D genes are given only for firm matches. Size tells how often a clone was seen (once, few, many) or the class of an expanded clone, and some rows leave it out.

>NA|TRBV7-2|NA|TRBJ2-7
TGTGCCAGCAGCCCTAGGGGGTACGAGCAGTACTTC
CASSPRGYEQYF
>TRBD2|TRBV7-7|NA|TRBJ2-3
TGTGCTAGCAGCTTATCCGGGATAAGCGGGGCAGATACGCAGTATTTT
CASSLSGISGADTQYF
>TRBD1|TRBV5-1|once|TRBJ1-2
TGCGCCAGCAGCTTGACCGGGACAGGGGATTATGGCTACACCTTC
CASSLTGTGDYGYTF
>NA|TRBV5-6|NA|TRBJ2-7
TGTGCCAGCAGCTTGGATTCCGGGGGCTACGAGCAGTACTTC
CASSLDSGGYEQYF
>NA|TRBV5-3|many|TRBJ1-5
TGTGCCAGAAGCCCCCCTGGGGGCCCCCAGCATTTT
CARSPPGGPQHF
>NA|TRBV5-1|NA|TRBJ1-2
TGCGCCAGCAGCTTGGTCGCAGGCTATGGCTACACCTTC
CASSLVAGYGYTF
>NA|TRBV3-1/TRBV3-2|NA|TRBJ2-5
TGTGCCAGCAGCTTACTAGGGGAGACCCAGTACTTC
CASSLLGETQYF
>TRBD2|TRBV3-1/TRBV3-2|NA|TRBJ2-3
TGTGCCAGCAGCCAAATTCGGGAGGGACGATACACAGATACGCAGTATTTT
CASSQIREGRYTDTQYF
>NA|TRBV30|NA|TRBJ1-5
TGTGCCTGGAGTGTTGGGGGGGAGAATCAGCCCCAGCATTTT
CAWSVGGENQPQHF
>NA|TRBV6-5|NA|TRBJ2-2
TGTGCCAGCAGTTACGCGGGGTACGCCGGGGAGCTGTTTTTT
CASSYAGYAGELFF
>TRBD1|TRBV6-2/TRBV6-3|NA|TRBJ2-5
TGTGCCAGCAGCTCAGACACGACGACAGGGCTATACCTCCAAGAGACCCAGTACTTC
CASSSDTTTGLYLQETQYF
>NA|TRBV4-1|NA|TRBJ2-1
TGCGCCAGCAGCCACGAGCCGTACAATGAGCAGTTCTTC
CASSHEPYNEQFF
>NA|TRBV7-2|NA|TRBJ2-3
TGTGCCAGCAGCCTCGGGACTGATGGCACAGATACGCAGTATTTT
CASSLGTDGTDTQYF
>NA|TRBV11-2|NA|TRBJ2-5
TGTGCCAGCAGCTTAGGAGGGTGGGGAGAGACCCAGTACTTC
CASSLGGWGETQYF
>TRBD2|TRBV7-3|once|TRBJ2-7
TGTGCCAGCAGCGATAGAGCGGGAGGACCCTACGAGCAGTACTTC
CASSDRAGGPYEQYF
>NA|TRBV27|NA|TRBJ1-6
TGTGCCAGCAGTTTCCGGGGTGGAGTTTCACCCCTCCACTTT
CASSFRGGVSPLHF
>TRBD2|TRBV7-6|once|TRBJ2-1
TGTGCCAGCAGCTTCGGGACTAGCGGAGGCGGGGAGCAGTTCTTC
CASSFGTSGGGEQFF
>TRBD1|TRBV9|NA|TRBJ2-7
TGTGCCAGCAGCTCACCGGGACAGGGGGCCTACGAGCAGTACTTC
CASSSPGQGAYEQYF
>NA|TRBV5-4|NA|TRBJ2-1
TGTGCCAGCAGCTTGAAAGCGGAGCAGTTCTTC
CASSLKAEQFF
>NA|TRBV2|NA|TRBJ2-7
TGTGCCAGCAAACCGGATAGCGCCTCCTACGAGCAGTACTTC
CASKPDSASYEQYF
>NA|TRBV23-1|once|TRBJ1-6
TGCGCCAGCAGCGGCACAGGGAATTCACCCCTCCACTTT
CASSGTGNSPLHF
>TRBD1|TRBV7-9|NA|TRBJ1-2
TGTGCCAGCAGCTTAGCGGACAGGAGCTATGGCTACACCTTC
CASSLADRSYGYTF
>TRBD1|TRBV19|few|TRBJ2-7
TGTGCCAGTAGCACACAGGGGTTGTCCGAGCAGTACTTC
CASSTQGLSEQYF
>NA|TRBV11-2|NA|TRBJ2-7
TGTGCCAGCAGCTTAGATACGGGGAACGAGCAGTACTTC
CASSLDTGNEQYF
>TRBD1|TRBV27|NA|TRBJ2-2
TGTGCCAGCAGTTTCTCAAGCCCGGGACAGGACACCGGGGAGCTGTTTTTT
CASSFSSPGQDTGELFF
>NA|TRBV28|NA|TRBJ2-5
TGTGCCAGCCAAAGCATTCGGGCAGGGGGGTACCAAGAGACCCAGTACTTC
CASQSIRAGGYQETQYF
>NA|TRBV28|NA|TRBJ2-7
TGTGCCAGCAGTTTAGGGTCGGGCGGGAAAGAGCAGTACTTC
CASSLGSGGKEQYF
>NA|TRBV27|NA|TRBJ2-2
TGTGCCAGCATGCAGCGGTCGAACACCGGGGAGCTGTTTTTT
CASMQRSNTGELFF
>TRBD2|TRBV4-2|NA|TRBJ2-3
TGTGCCAGCAGCCAAGATCAAGCGGGAGGGCCAGATACGCAGTATTTT
CASSQDQAGGPDTQYF
>NA|TRBV28|few|TRBJ1-2
TGTGCCAGCAGTTTATTGTCAGGAAATAACTATGGCTACACCTTC
CASSLLSGNNYGYTF
>TRBD1|TRBV7-2|NA|TRBJ1-1
TGTGCCAGCAGCTCGGTCCATAGACAGGGCTCAGGGAACACTGAAGCTTTCTTT
CASSSVHRQGSGNTEAFF
>NA|TRBV28|NA|TRBJ1-4
TGTGCCAGCAGCAGGGGACCTAATGAAAAACTGTTTTTT
CASSRGPNEKLFF
>NA|TRBV9|NA|TRBJ2-6
TGTGCCAGCAGCGTAGCGACAGGGAGGTACTCTGGGGCCAACGTCCTGACTTTC
CASSVATGRYSGANVLTF
>TRBD1|TRBV3-1/TRBV3-2|once|TRBJ1-3
TGTGCCAGCAGCCCCCGACAGGGTGAAAACACCATATATTTT
CASSPRQGENTIYF
>NA|TRBV19|NA|TRBJ1-1
TGTGCCAGTGGACAGTTGGTGAACACTGAAGCTTTCTTT
CASGQLVNTEAFF
>TRBD1|TRBV10-1|NA|TRBJ1-5
TGCGCCAGCAGTGATCTGACAGGGCTTAATCAGCCCCAGCATTTT
CASSDLTGLNQPQHF
>NA|TRBV12-3/TRBV12-4|NA|TRBJ1-3
TGTGCCAGCAGTTTCTCTAGAAACACCATATATTTT
CASSFSRNTIYF
>NA|TRBV6-2/TRBV6-3|NA|TRBJ1-5
TGTGCCAGCAGTTACCCGGGGTTCAACCAGCCCCAGCATTTT
CASSYPGFNQPQHF
>TRBD1|TRBV9|NA|TRBJ1-5
TGTGCCAGCAGCCCAGGGGGTGATCAGCCCCAGCATTTT
CASSPGGDQPQHF
>NA|TRBV9|NA|TRBJ1-2
TGTGCCAGCAGCGTAGATGAGACAGACCTTTATGGCTACACCTTC
CASSVDETDLYGYTF
>NA|TRBV6-5|NA|TRBJ2-3
TGTGCCAGCACCAGGAGGGCAGATACGCAGTATTTT
CASTRRADTQYF
>NA|TRBV27|NA|TRBJ1-1
TGTGCCAGCAGCCGATCCAGGGATGGCACTGAAGCTTTCTTT
CASSRSRDGTEAFF
>NA|TRBV4-1|NA|TRBJ1-5
TGCGCCAGCAGCCCAGGGTACAGTCAGCCCCAGCATTTT
CASSPGYSQPQHF
>TRBD2|TRBV4-3|NA|TRBJ2-1
TGCGCCAGCAGCCGACAAGGGACTAGCGGAGCCTCCTACAATGAGCAGTTCTTC
CASSRQGTSGASYNEQFF
>NA|TRBV11-2|NA|TRBJ2-7
TGTGCCAGCAGCTTAGCAGGCTACGAGCAGTACTTC
CASSLAGYEQYF
>NA|TRBV30|NA|TRBJ2-7
TGTGCCTGGGGCCGGTACGAGCAGTACTTC
CAWGRYEQYF
>NA|TRBV2|NA|TRBJ2-1
TGTGCCAGCAGTGCGGAGGACTTACAGTTCTTC
CASSAEDLQFF
>TRBD1|TRBV2|NA|TRBJ1-2
TGTGCCAGCAGTGGCCCGGGACAGGGCTACTATGGCTACACCTTC
CASSGPGQGYYGYTF
>NA|TRBV5-6|NA|TRBJ1-4
TGTGCCAGCAGCTTTGAGGGAGATGAAAAACTGTTTTTT
CASSFEGDEKLFF
>NA|TRBV6-5|NA|TRBJ2-7
TGTGCCAGCAGCAACCCGAGCTCCTACGAGCAGTACTTC
CASSNPSSYEQYF
>NA|TRBV5-1|few|TRBJ1-6
TGCGCCAGCAGCTTGGACAGCAATTCACCCCTCCACTTT
CASSLDSNSPLHF
>TRBD2|TRBV6-6|NA|TRBJ2-1
TGTGCCAGCAGTTTATACGGGGGGAGGGAGCAGTTCTTC
CASSLYGGREQFF
>NA|TRBV5-4|NA|TRBJ2-5
TGTGCCAGCAGCTCGGACAGCCTCCAAGAGACCCAGTACTTC
CASSSDSLQETQYF
>NA|TRBV18|few|TRBJ2-5
TGTGCCAGCTCACGTCCTCAGGGCCAAGAGACCCAGTACTTC
CASSRPQGQETQYF
>NA|TRBV5-4|NA|TRBJ2-7
TGTGCCAGCAGCTTGGGTGGTACCGGGGTGCAGTACTTC
CASSLGGTGVQYF